Listed here are 29 T cell receptor beta chains from one sample, sequenced in a study of human T cells and chemical hapten exposure. Via MiXCR, TCRdb re-called the RACE reads, giving one row per CDR3 protein. The repertoire consists of 95,000 to 150,000 distinct CDR3 sequences, with 10% to 12% occurring once and the leading ten covering over 2%. Time point: patch test 3, about 24 weeks after DPC sensitization. This sample's treatment: therapeutic diphenylcyclopropenone sensitization with weekly scalp DPC. Sequencing used whole blood, obtained in connection with sensitization to the hapten diphenylcyclopropenone (DPC). These receptors came from a woman aged 45-60 years with alopecia areata. Some clones in this sample may be carry-over from other donors' samples.

The chain's CDR3 is CASSQLGSPNEQFF. The CDR3 DNA sequence: TGTGCCAGCAGCCAGCTGGGCTCCCCGAATGAGCAGTTCTTC. The chain carries TRBV7-2 and TRBJ2-1; no firm D call. V was trimmed by 5 bases and J by 7 bases, leaving 15 bases between them. The germline V gene encodes CDR1 SGHTA and CDR2 FQGNSA. This CDR3 spans 14 amino acids.

The genes are TRBV15 and TRBJ2-6; 7 positions match TRBD1. From germline, CDR1 is LNHNV and CDR2 YYDKDF (reference sequence). V shed 3 bases, J shed 7 bases, and the junction held 6 bases outside the gene matches. This CDR3 has 15 residues. The CDR3 region has the DNA TGTGCCACCAGCAGCGGGACAGCAGACGCCAACGTCCTGACTTTC. Amino acids: CATSSGTADANVLTF.

The V and J genes are TRBV11-2 and TRBJ1-3; D call uncertain. The CDR3 consists of 14 residues. V was shortened by 0 bases and J by 0 bases, with 3 bases between the two germline ends. Germline V CDR1 and CDR2: SGHAT, FQNNGV. The CDR3, as DNA: TGTGCCAGCAGCTTAGAGCCCTCTGGAAACACCATATATTTT. Residues: CASSLEPSGNTIYF.

There are a few counts of this clonotype. The rearrangement uses TRBV12-1 and TRBJ2-7; TRBD2 reflects the table's D call only, with no check against the DNA. TRBV12-1 constitutes a pseudogene. This CDR3 comprises 13 residues. CDR3 nucleotide sequence: TGTGCCAGCATCCCGGGACTAACCTACGAGCAGTACTTC. It codes for CASIPGLTYEQYF.

This clonotype has only a few counts. The rearrangement uses TRBV5-1 and TRBJ2-7; 10 bases map to TRBD1. Germline values: CDR1 SGHRS, CDR2 YFSETQ. Trimming took 4 bases from V and 5 from J; bases not matched to a gene: 9. This CDR3 has 15 amino acids. In nucleotides, the CDR3 is TGCGCCAGCAGCCTGGGACAGGGGATACTGAACGAGCAGTACTTC. Residues: CASSLGQGILNEQYF.

This clonotype showed up just a few times. This chain connects TRBV11-2 to TRBJ2-1; 7 bases line up with TRBD2. The germline V gene has CDR1 SGHAT and CDR2 FQNNGV. This CDR3 region has 14 residues. V shed 4 bases, J shed 5 bases, and the junction held 5 bases outside the gene matches. CDR3 sequence reads: CASSSRLANNEQFF. The CDR3 DNA sequence: TGTGCCAGCAGCTCCCGACTAGCCAACAATGAGCAGTTCTTC.

The J gene is TRBJ2-1, the V gene TRBV28; either TRBD1 or TRBD2 may supply D (5 bases each). The CDR3 extends over 13 amino acids. Trimming left V 5 bases short and J 6 bases short, with 11 bases between. The germline gives CDR1 MDHEN, CDR2 SYDVKM. The CDR3 protein is CASSAGRGNEQFF. Written as DNA, the CDR3 is TGTGCCAGCAGTGCAGGGAGAGGCAATGAGCAGTTCTTC.

The chain carries TRBV27 and TRBJ2-7; 13 nucleotides match TRBD2. Per the germline V gene, CDR1 is MNHEY and CDR2 is SMNVEV (reference sequence). CDR3 size: 15 residues. Losses at the gene ends were 8 bases for V and 2 bases for J; bases not matched to a gene: 6. Here the CDR3 reads CASVTTSGRAYEQYF. For the CDR3, the DNA is TGTGCCAGCGTGACAACTAGCGGGAGGGCCTACGAGCAGTACTTC.

The gene calls are TRBV20-1 and TRBJ1-1, with 7 bases identical to TRBD1. The J segment lost 3 bases and the V segment lost 1 base, leaving 8 bases of the junction unmatched. The CDR3 contains 15 residues. Germline V gene sequence: CDR1 DFQATT, CDR2 SNEGSKA (reference sequence). The CDR3 is CSARGTGKGDTEAFF. The CDR3 DNA reads as TGCAGTGCTAGAGGGACAGGCAAGGGGGACACTGAAGCTTTCTTT.

This clonotype was observed many times. V and J are TRBV10-3 and TRBJ2-3; 12 bases fit TRBD2. Trimming cost V 6 bases and J 4 bases; bases outside gene matches: 5. The CDR3 runs to 15 residues. From germline, CDR1 is ENHRY and CDR2 SYGVKD. The CDR3 DNA follows: TGTGCCATCAGGAGACTAGCGGGAGACGCAGATACGCAGTATTTT. It is translated as CAIRRLAGDADTQYF.

This clonotype occurred a few times. The rearrangement uses TRBV12-3 or TRBV12-4 and TRBJ1-1; possibly TRBD1 for D (5 bases). The CDR3 contains 12 residues. Trimming removed 3 bases at V and 10 bases at J, with 12 bases between. The CDR3 DNA reads TGTGCCAGCAGTTTCGGGGCGGGTGGAGCTTTCTTT. Its translation: CASSFGAGGAFF.

Ten or more counts support this clonotype. J is TRBJ2-2 and V is TRBV29-1; D is uncertain. The CDR3 is 10 residues long. The germline V gene has CDR1 SQVTM and CDR2 ANQGSEA. V lost 6 bases, J lost 7 bases, and 6 bases lay in between. DNA of the CDR3: TGCAGCGTCTGGATCGGGGAGCTGTTTTTT. Protein product: CSVWIGELFF.

Here the CDR3 reads CASRRQVQETQYF. CDR3 DNA: TGTGCCAGCAGACGACAGGTCCAAGAGACCCAGTACTTC. The chain uses TRBV12-3 or TRBV12-4 and TRBJ2-5; perhaps TRBD1 as D (6 bases). V lost 6 bases, J lost 1 base, and 9 bases lay in between. The CDR3 spans 13 residues.

This chain connects TRBV12-3 or TRBV12-4 to TRBJ1-1, with D possibly TRBD1 on 5 matching bases. CDR3 size: 16 residues. V was clipped by 1 base and J by 0 bases, with 12 bases between them. The DNA for the CDR3 is TGTGCCAGCAGTTTAGGGCGACAGACTATGAACACTGAAGCTTTCTTT. It yields the protein CASSLGRQTMNTEAFF.

This clonotype was observed a few times. The chain uses TRBV28 and TRBJ1-1, with D maybe TRBD1 (5 bases). Trimming removed 2 bases at V and 2 bases at J, with 12 bases between. This CDR3 spans 15 amino acids. Germline V gene sequence: CDR1 MDHEN, CDR2 SYDVKM. CDR3 bases: TGTGCCAGCAGTTTAATAGAGACAGTCAACACTGAAGCTTTCTTT. Translated, it gives CASSLIETVNTEAFF.

This clonotype was picked up a small number of times. This CDR3 reads CSVGGGTSYEQYF. The CDR3 region has the DNA TGCAGTGTTGGTGGAGGGACCTCCTACGAGCAGTACTTC. This chain connects TRBV20-1 to TRBJ2-7; possibly TRBD2 for D (6 bases). The CDR3 is made up of 13 amino acids. Germline CDR1 reads DFQATT; CDR2 reads SNEGSKA (reference sequence). Trimming took off 7 bases at V and 0 bases at J, with 13 bases between the two ends.

This clonotype was observed a few times. The V call is TRBV5-5, the J call TRBJ1-6; TRBD1 might be the D (5 bases). The germline V and J ends were trimmed by 0 bases and 8 bases, with 12 bases remaining between them. Looked up from germline, CDR1 is SGHKS and CDR2 is YYEKEE (reference sequence). The CDR3 length is 15 residues. The CDR3 protein is CASSLGLGPDSPLHF. CDR3 coding DNA: TGTGCCAGCAGCTTGGGGCTGGGACCCGATTCACCCCTCCACTTT. Full variable domain (remainder filled in from reference TRBV5-5 and TRBJ1-6): DAGVTQSPTHLIKTRGQQVTLRCSPISGHKSVSWYQQVLGQGPQFIFQYYEKEERGRGNFPDRFSARQFPNYSSELNVNALLLGDSALYLCASSLGLGPDSPLHFGNGTRLTVT.

This clonotype was counted ten times or more. V usage is TRBV20-1 and J usage is TRBJ2-7, with a possible D match to TRBD1 (5 bases). In germline, CDR1 is DFQATT, CDR2 SNEGSKA (reference sequence). The V gene lost 2 bases and the J gene lost 1 base, with 9 bases spanning the gap. The CDR3 is 13 residues long. This CDR3 is CSARWQGSYEQYF. The CDR3 DNA reads as TGCAGTGCTAGATGGCAGGGATCCTACGAGCAGTACTTC.

The chain is built from TRBV10-1 and TRBJ2-1, with 8 bases matching TRBD1. The CDR3 covers 16 residues. The germline CDR1 and CDR2 sequences are WNHNN and SYGVQD (reference sequence). The J segment lost 5 bases and the V segment lost 3 bases, leaving 9 bases of the junction unmatched. Here the CDR3 DNA reads TGCGCCAGCAGTGAAGATAACAGGGGGTTCAACAATGAGCAGTTCTTC. Protein product: CASSEDNRGFNNEQFF.

The sample holds many counts of this clonotype. The V gene is TRBV5-4, the J gene TRBJ2-3, with a possible D match to TRBD2 (7 bases). V shed 3 bases and J shed 5 bases, with 16 bases lying between them. This CDR3 has 15 residues. The germline V gene has CDR1 SGHNT and CDR2 YYREEE (reference sequence). CDR3 DNA sequence: TGTGCCAGCAGCTGGGGAGGGGGGCCCGGAGATACGCAGTATTTT. Translating it yields CASSWGGGPGDTQYF.

V gene TRBV5-1 combines with J gene TRBJ1-1; D is unresolved. V gave up 4 bases and J gave up 0 bases, with 13 bases separating them. CDR3 size: 15 residues. Per the germline V gene, CDR1 is SGHRS and CDR2 is YFSETQ. The CDR3 protein is CASSAGPGLNTEAFF. DNA for the CDR3: TGCGCCAGCAGCGCCGGGCCGGGGTTGAACACTGAAGCTTTCTTT.

With regard to this clonotype: It is unclear where the CDR3 begins or ends on the DNA, so no DNA is shown, and the CDR3 is as TCRdb lists it. This chain connects TRBV29-1 to TRBJ2-5. Germline-derived CDR1 and CDR2 are SQVTM and ANQGSEA. The CDR3 extends over 13 residues, inclusive of both ends. This CDR3 reads CSVFWQEKGTQYF.

The chain combines TRBV6-4 with TRBJ2-3; 11 bases align to TRBD2. The length of the CDR3 is 16 residues. V was pared by 6 bases and J by 4 bases, with 9 bases of the junction left unmatched. Germline V CDR1 and CDR2: MRHNA, SNTAGT. CDR3 protein: CASRTPTSGSADTQYF. The DNA of the CDR3 is TGTGCCAGCAGAACCCCAACTAGCGGGAGTGCAGATACGCAGTATTTT.

This clonotype was counted at least ten times. The rearrangement uses TRBV18 and TRBJ2-3; D is uncertain. The V end was cut by 3 bases, the J end by 0 bases, with 4 bases between. This CDR3 has 13 amino acids. The germline V gene encodes CDR1 KGHSH and CDR2 LQKENI. The CDR3 coding sequence is TGTGCCAGCTCACCGGACAGCACAGATACGCAGTATTTT. Protein sequence: CASSPDSTDTQYF. The complete variable domain, with remaining parts taken from reference TRBV18 and TRBJ2-3, reads NAGVMQNPRHLVRRRGQEARLRCSPMKGHSHVYWYRQLPEEGLKFMVYLQKENIIDESGMPKERFSAEFPKEGPSILRIQQVVRGDSAAYFCASSPDSTDTQYFGPGTRLTVL.

The gene calls are TRBV9 and TRBJ2-3, with 7 nucleotides matching TRBD2. The CDR3 contains 14 residues. J was trimmed by 6 bases and V by 1 base; bases with no gene match: 5. Germline V gene lookup returns CDR1 SGDLS and CDR2 YYNGEE. CDR3 bases: TGTGCCAGCAGCGTATGGGGGGGAGAGGATACGCAGTATTTT. This gives the protein CASSVWGGEDTQYF.

There are a few counts of this clonotype. The chain uses TRBV29-1 and TRBJ1-1; perhaps TRBD1 as D (6 bases). The CDR3 loop spans 13 amino acids. Germline V gene sequence: CDR1 SQVTM, CDR2 ANQGSEA. Trimming cost V 5 bases and J 0 bases, with 10 bases left between them. The CDR3 loop is CSVRQVLNTEAFF. Here the CDR3 DNA reads TGCAGCGTTAGACAGGTTCTGAACACTGAAGCTTTCTTT.

The rearrangement joins TRBV7-9 to TRBJ1-6; D uncertain. Trimming pared 1 base from V and 4 bases from J, leaving 8 bases between. CDR3 length: 15 amino acids. Looked up from germline, CDR1 is SEHNR and CDR2 is FQNEAQ (reference sequence). The CDR3, as DNA: TGTGCCAGCAGCTTAGGGGAGGGATATAATTCACCCCTCCACTTT. It is translated as CASSLGEGYNSPLHF.

The chain joins TRBV6-5 to TRBJ1-2; TRBD1 agrees at 8 bases. The V gene end was trimmed by 2 bases and the J gene end by 6 bases; junction bases not matched to a gene: 2. The CDR3 extends over 13 amino acids. CDR1 MNHEY and CDR2 SVGAGI come from the germline V gene. The CDR3 protein is CASSYAGGNGYTF. CDR3 in DNA: TGTGCCAGCAGTTACGCAGGGGGCAATGGCTACACCTTC.

In this sample, this clonotype turned up many times. The chain links TRBV5-1 to TRBJ2-4; 8 nucleotides agree with TRBD1. The V gene's germline CDR1 is SGHRS and CDR2 YFSETQ. The V and J ends lost 3 bases and 6 bases, in that order; junction bases with no gene match: 5. The CDR3 has 14 residues. The CDR3 DNA is TGCGCCAGCAGCTCCCGGGACAGGATAAACATTCAGTACTTC. The encoded protein is CASSSRDRINIQYF.